What follows is one T cell receptor (beta chain) and its context. The entry originates in a study of T cells in Graves' hyperthyroidism and ophthalmopathy. The CDR3 has 13 amino acids. Germline CDR1 DFQATT, CDR2 SNEGSKA (reference sequence). Trimming took off 0 bases at V and 13 bases at J, with 13 bases between the two ends. Amplification targeted TCR beta CDR3 regions from RNA transcripts. The study used the HTBI primer set for a first-round RT-PCR of the TCR CDR3. In TCRdb, the multiplex PCR reads were re-called with MiXCR into one record per CDR3 protein. The table lists roughly 500,000 distinct CDR3 sequences, 46% of them singletons.

This sequence joins TRBV20-1 and TRBJ1-6, with D uncertain. The sequenced material came from peripheral blood or thyroid tissue (not recorded which). This receptor was identified in an adult woman with Graves' disease, either hyperthyroidism or ophthalmopathy (not recorded which). The CDR3 region has the DNA TGCAGTGCTAGAGAACACCCCGAGGCGCCCCTCCACTTT. This sequence encodes CSAREHPEAPLHF.